The 15 T cell receptor beta chains listed next were all sequenced from one sample in a study of blood T cell repertoires in COVID-19. Produced via immunoSEQ multiplex PCR; TCRdb's table is partial and in-frame only. The sample lists 60,000 to 85,000 clones, around 82% occurring once. The specimen sequenced was peripheral blood. The receptors were sampled from a human donor in a cohort sampled during active COVID-19.

The chain uses TRBV11-2 and TRBJ1-1; D not resolved. Germline values: CDR1 SGHAT, CDR2 FQNNGV. This CDR3 comprises 13 residues. The V and J ends lost 1 base and 4 bases respectively, with 7 bases between them. CDR3 protein: CASSLASGTEAFF. The CDR3 nucleotides read TGTGCCAGCAGCTTAGCATCGGGCACTGAAGCTTTCTTT.

This clone has a handful of counts. The chain recombines TRBV2 with TRBJ1-5, with a weak D call TRBD1 (5 bases). Per germline, CDR1 SNHLY and CDR2 FYNNEI. The V end was cut by 2 bases, the J end by 3 bases, with 8 bases between. CDR3 length: 14 residues. CDR3 sequence reads: CASSESRVNQPQHF. CDR3 in DNA: TGTGCCAGCAGTGAATCCAGGGTCAATCAGCCCCAGCATTTT.

The count of this clone is one. This chain uses TRBV5-1 with TRBJ1-3; a weak D match, TRBD1 (6 bases). The CDR3 has 15 residues. Trimming stripped 4 bases from V and 3 bases from J, with 14 bases between. CDR1 is SGHRS, CDR2 YFSETQ, per germline. CDR3 loop: CASSDDPRGGNTIYF. CDR3 coding DNA: TGCGCCAGCAGCGATGACCCCAGGGGTGGAAACACCATATATTTT.

The chain recombines TRBV6-6 with TRBJ2-2; the match to TRBD1 covers 8 bases. CDR3 length equals 15 residues. The V and J ends lost 5 bases and 4 bases, in that order; junction bases with no gene match: 6. Germline V gives CDR1 MNHNY, CDR2 SVGAGI (reference sequence). CDR3 region: CASSRLQGGTGELFF. Written as DNA, the CDR3 is TGTGCCAGCAGTAGACTACAGGGGGGCACCGGGGAGCTGTTTTTT.

CDR3 sequence (DNA): TGTGCCAGCAGTTTCACGGGGTATAATTCACCCCTCCACTTT. Translating gives CASSFTGYNSPLHF. The genes are TRBV27 and TRBJ1-6; no definite D call. This CDR3 is built from 14 residues. Germline V lookup: CDR1 MNHEY, CDR2 SMNVEV (reference sequence). With 3 bases removed from V and 4 bases from J, the gap between germline ends came to 7 bases.

The rearrangement links TRBV29-1 to TRBJ2-1; 9 nucleotides agree with TRBD2. CDR3 length equals 13 residues. Trimming took 4 bases from V and 7 from J; bases not matched to a gene: 5. Germline lookup yields CDR1 SQVTM and CDR2 ANQGSEA. The CDR3 loop is CSVVGLAINEQFF. DNA for the CDR3: TGCAGCGTTGTGGGACTAGCTATTAATGAGCAGTTCTTC.

The genes are TRBV10-1 and TRBJ2-2; 8 bases line up with TRBD1. The CDR3 length is 13 residues. Losses at the gene ends were 7 bases for V and 5 bases for J; bases not matched to a gene: 3. CDR1 is WNHNN and CDR2 is SYGVQD in the germline V gene (reference sequence). CDR3 amino acids: CASMNRGTGELFF. CDR3 in DNA: TGCGCCAGCATGAACAGGGGGACCGGGGAGCTGTTTTTT.

The genes are TRBV21-1 and TRBJ1-2; the table assigns TRBD1, which was not confirmed against the DNA. TRBV21-1 is flagged as a pseudogene. The CDR3 has 13 amino acids. The CDR3 DNA sequence: TGTGCCAGCAATCGGTCAGGGCTCTATGGCTACACCTTC. Protein: CASNRSGLYGYTF.

CDR3 residues: CASSLEGRTSSGNTIYF. The CDR3 nucleotides are TGTGCCAGCAGCTTGGAGGGCAGGACAAGCTCTGGAAACACCATATATTTT. The gene calls are TRBV5-4 and TRBJ1-3, with D possibly matching TRBD1 (5 bases). Germline V gene lookup returns CDR1 SGHNT and CDR2 YYREEE (reference sequence). The CDR3 spans 17 residues. V lost 0 bases to trimming and J lost 0 bases, with 13 bases between them.

The rearrangement uses TRBV29-1 and TRBJ2-7; no clear D gene. This CDR3 contains 13 residues. Germline lookup yields CDR1 SQVTM and CDR2 ANQGSEA. V shed 0 bases and J shed 3 bases, with 9 bases lying between them. The CDR3 sequence is CSVEDFPNYEQYF. For the CDR3, the DNA is TGCAGCGTTGAAGATTTCCCAAACTACGAGCAGTACTTC.

The rearrangement uses TRBV28 and TRBJ1-5; 8 nucleotides align to TRBD1. CDR1 and CDR2 from the germline V gene are MDHEN and SYDVKM. Trimming cost V 2 bases and J 2 bases; bases outside gene matches: 5. The CDR3 runs 16 residues. As DNA, the CDR3 is TGTGCCAGCAGTTTAGACAGGGGAAGTGGCAATCAGCCCCAGCATTTT. Amino acids: CASSLDRGSGNQPQHF.

The chain carries TRBV24-1 and TRBJ2-7; tentatively, D is TRBD1 (6 bases). The germline CDR1 and CDR2 sequences are KGHDR and SFDVKD. The CDR3 is made up of 15 amino acids. Trimming left V 9 bases short and J 1 base short, with 18 bases between. The DNA of the CDR3 is TGTGCCACCGAGGACAGTTCCGACCCATCCTACGAGCAGTACTTC. Translating it yields CATEDSSDPSYEQYF.

This clone came up once. The chain has TRBV5-1 and TRBJ2-3; D remains ambiguous. The CDR3 has 12 residues. V was clipped by 0 bases and J by 5 bases, with 4 bases between them. CDR1 and CDR2 (germline): SGHRS, YFSETQ. CDR3: CASSLAVDTQYF. CDR3 sequence (DNA): TGCGCCAGCAGCTTGGCGGTAGATACGCAGTATTTT.

The chain recombines TRBV5-1 with TRBJ2-5; D might be TRBD2 (6 bases). Germline loops: CDR1 SGHRS, CDR2 YFSETQ. The CDR3 has 16 amino acids. V lost 1 base and J lost 2, with 15 bases in between. As DNA, the CDR3 is TGCGCCAGCAGCTTGAGTGCAGCGGGTGGACAAGAGACCCAGTACTTC. Encoded protein: CASSLSAAGGQETQYF.

This clone has only a few counts. The chain is built from TRBV30 and TRBJ2-3; 7 bases align to TRBD2. Losses at the gene ends were 2 bases for V and 5 bases for J; bases not matched to a gene: 4. Germline lookup yields CDR1 GTSNPN and CDR2 SVGIG (reference sequence). The CDR3 has 13 residues. The CDR3 coding sequence is TGTGCCTGGAGTAGGGAGGGCGGAGATACGCAGTATTTT. Encoded protein: CAWSREGGDTQYF.